This T cell receptor beta chain was captured by sequencing in a study of long-term antiretroviral therapy in people with HIV. This clone is a singleton in its sample. Version v3.0 of the immunoSEQ assay was performed at survey level. Sequencing used immunoSEQ multiplex PCR; TCRdb keeps in-frame clones, though not all of them. This sample has under 20,000 clones; about 80% occur once, and the top ten carry about 10%. Deletions cut 3 bases from V and 8 bases from J, with 16 bases between. Germline loops: CDR1 KGHSH, CDR2 LQKENI. CDR3 length: 14 residues. The receptor comes from a woman aged 40 to 50 with HIV. This sample comprised unsorted PBMCs, obtained 0.2 years after starting antiretroviral therapy. V and J are TRBV18 and TRBJ1-2; D uncertain. The CDR3 loop reads CASSPELVLGGYTF. The CDR3 DNA sequence: TGTGCCAGCTCACCGGAGCTGGTATTAGGAGGCTACACCTTC.